This T cell receptor beta chain is drawn from a study of vaccination effects on CD4 cells after COVID-19. Study-level points and caveats: Both infection-induced and vaccine-induced clones contracted markedly at late post-vaccination timepoints.

The germline V and J ends were trimmed by 3 bases and 4 bases, with 10 bases remaining between them. Germline CDR1 is GTSNPN and CDR2 is SVGIG (reference sequence). The CDR3 totals 12 residues. Sequencing followed a ViraFEST assay step that expanded antigen-specific CD4+ T cells with viral peptide pools. Following an approximately 10-day culture, CD4+ T cells were purified. In the vaccine recipients, nucleocapsid antibodies were negative and there was no prior SARS-CoV-2 infection. A half-volume exchange with IL-2 medium occurred on days 3 and 7. As for this clone: Its antigen is as yet unknown.

TCRdb's table, derived via immunoSEQ multiplex PCR, lists solely in-frame clones and lacks some. Of just over 30,000 clones in the sample, roughly two thirds are singletons; the top ten hold over 25%. The receptor's source is a human donor who received a COVID-19 vaccine. Sequences were derived from CD4+ T cells from PBMCs cultured with HCoV-229E spike peptides, sampled before COVID-19 vaccination. The chain uses TRBV30 and TRBJ2-7, with D perhaps matching TRBD1 or TRBD2 (5 bases each). In nucleotides, the CDR3 is TGTGCCTGGAGGGGGGTAGGGTACGAGCAGTACTTC. Protein sequence: CAWRGVGYEQYF.